This T cell receptor beta chain was identified in a study of T cells in Graves' hyperthyroidism and ophthalmopathy. General observations from the study: Peripheral blood also featured most of the thyroid clonotypes expanded above 0.001.

This clonotype was observed many times. The antigen remains undetermined. Looked up from germline, CDR1 is SNHLY and CDR2 is FYNNEI. The CDR3 extends over 13 amino acids. The junction had 8 bases not matched to a gene; V was cut back by 10 bases and J by 6 bases. From RNA transcripts, TCR beta CDR3 regions were amplified. The HTBI primer set served for first-round RT-PCR of the TCR CDR3. TCRdb reanalysed the multiplex PCR reads using MiXCR and keeps one entry per CDR3 protein. The sample has more than 550,000 distinct CDR3 sequences; roughly 17% are singletons. Sequences were obtained from blood. The chain is built from TRBV2 and TRBJ2-2, with 7 bases that match TRBD1. This clonotype originated in a man over 45 with Graves' hyperthyroidism. The DNA for the CDR3 is TGTGCCACAGGGACAGTTCGTTCCGGGGAGCTGTTTTTT. Its protein is CATGTVRSGELFF.